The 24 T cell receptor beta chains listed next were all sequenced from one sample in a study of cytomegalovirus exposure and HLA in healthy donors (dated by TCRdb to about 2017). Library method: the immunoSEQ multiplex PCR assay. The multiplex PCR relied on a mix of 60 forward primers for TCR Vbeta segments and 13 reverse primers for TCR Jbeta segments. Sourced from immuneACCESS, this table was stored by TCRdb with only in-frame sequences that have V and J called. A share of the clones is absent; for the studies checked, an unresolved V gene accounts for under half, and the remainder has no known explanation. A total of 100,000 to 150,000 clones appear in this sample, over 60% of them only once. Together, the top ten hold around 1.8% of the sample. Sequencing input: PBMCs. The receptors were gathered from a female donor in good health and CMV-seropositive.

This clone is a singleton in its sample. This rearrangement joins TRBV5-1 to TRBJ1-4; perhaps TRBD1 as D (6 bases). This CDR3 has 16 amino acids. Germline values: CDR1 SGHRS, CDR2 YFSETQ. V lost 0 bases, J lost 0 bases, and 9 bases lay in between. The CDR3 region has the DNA TGCGCCAGCAGCTTGGGGGGGCGGACAACTAATGAAAAACTGTTTTTT. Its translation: CASSLGGRTTNEKLFF.

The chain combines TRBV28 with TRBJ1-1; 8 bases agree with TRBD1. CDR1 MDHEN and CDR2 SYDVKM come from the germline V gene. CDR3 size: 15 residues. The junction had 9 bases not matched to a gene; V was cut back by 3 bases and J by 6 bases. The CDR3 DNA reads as TGTGCCAGCAGTTTTCTCGGGCAGGGGGCCGCTGAAGCTTTCTTT. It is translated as CASSFLGQGAAEAFF.

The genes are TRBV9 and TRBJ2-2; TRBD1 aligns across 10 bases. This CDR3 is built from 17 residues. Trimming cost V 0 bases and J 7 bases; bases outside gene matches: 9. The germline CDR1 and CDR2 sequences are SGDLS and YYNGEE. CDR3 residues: CASSVAPGTGVGGELFF. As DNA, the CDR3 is TGTGCCAGCAGCGTAGCCCCGGGGACAGGGGTCGGCGGGGAGCTGTTTTTT. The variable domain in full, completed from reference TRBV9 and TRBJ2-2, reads DSGVTQTPKHLITATGQRVTLRCSPRSGDLSVYWYQQSLDQGLQFLIQYYNGEERAKGNILERFSAQQFPDLHSELNLSSLELGDSALYFCASSVAPGTGVGGELFFGEGSRLTVL.

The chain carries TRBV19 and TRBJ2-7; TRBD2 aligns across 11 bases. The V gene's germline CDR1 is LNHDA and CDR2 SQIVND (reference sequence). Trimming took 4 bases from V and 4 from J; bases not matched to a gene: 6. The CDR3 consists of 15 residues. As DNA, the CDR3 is TGTGCCAGTAGTAGAACTAGCGGGGGCCATTACGAGCAGTACTTC. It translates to CASSRTSGGHYEQYF. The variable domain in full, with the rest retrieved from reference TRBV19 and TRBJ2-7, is DGGITQSPKYLFRKEGQNVTLSCEQNLNHDAMYWYRQDPGQGLRLIYYSQIVNDFQKGDIAEGYSVSREKKESFPLTVTSAQKNPTAFYLCASSRTSGGHYEQYFGPGTRLTVT.

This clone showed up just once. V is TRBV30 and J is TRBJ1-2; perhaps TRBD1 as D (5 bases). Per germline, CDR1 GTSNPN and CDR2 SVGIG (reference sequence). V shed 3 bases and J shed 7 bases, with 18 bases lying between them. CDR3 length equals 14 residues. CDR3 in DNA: TGTGCCTGGAGCGGCTCGGGCGGGGGATGTGGCTACACCTTC. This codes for CAWSGSGGGCGYTF.

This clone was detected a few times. The CDR3 here is CASSVAPSLNTGELFF. CDR3 sequence (DNA): TGTGCCAGCAGCGTAGCTCCTAGCCTGAACACCGGGGAGCTGTTTTTT. The chain employs TRBV9 and TRBJ2-2; tentative D call: TRBD2 (5 bases). The V gene lost 0 bases and the J gene lost 1 base, with 10 bases spanning the gap. Per the germline V gene, CDR1 is SGDLS and CDR2 is YYNGEE. The CDR3 is 16 amino acids.

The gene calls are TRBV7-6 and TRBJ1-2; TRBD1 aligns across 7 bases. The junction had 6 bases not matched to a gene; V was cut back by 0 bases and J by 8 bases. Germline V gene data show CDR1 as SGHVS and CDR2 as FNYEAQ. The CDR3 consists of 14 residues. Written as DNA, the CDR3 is TGTGCCAGCAGCTTAGCAACAGGGGTAGGCGGCTACACCTTC. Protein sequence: CASSLATGVGGYTF.

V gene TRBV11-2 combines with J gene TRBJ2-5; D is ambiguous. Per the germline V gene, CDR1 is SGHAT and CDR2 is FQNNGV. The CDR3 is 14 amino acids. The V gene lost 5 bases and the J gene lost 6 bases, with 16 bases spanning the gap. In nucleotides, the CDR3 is TGTGCCAGCAGCGCGGCCTACCTAGGAAAGACCCAGTACTTC. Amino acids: CASSAAYLGKTQYF. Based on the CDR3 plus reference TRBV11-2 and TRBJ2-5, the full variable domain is EAGVAQSPRYKIIEKRQSVAFWCNPISGHATLYWYQQILGQGPKLLIQFQNNGVVDDSQLPKDRFSAERLKGVDSTLKIQPAKLEDSAVYLCASSAAYLGKTQYFGPGTRLLVL.

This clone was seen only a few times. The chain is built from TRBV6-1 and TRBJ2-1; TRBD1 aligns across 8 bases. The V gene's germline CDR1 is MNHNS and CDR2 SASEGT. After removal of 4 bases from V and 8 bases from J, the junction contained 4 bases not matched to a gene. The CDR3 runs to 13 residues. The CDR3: CASSGTGFDEQFF. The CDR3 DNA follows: TGTGCCAGCAGTGGGACAGGGTTCGATGAGCAGTTCTTC.

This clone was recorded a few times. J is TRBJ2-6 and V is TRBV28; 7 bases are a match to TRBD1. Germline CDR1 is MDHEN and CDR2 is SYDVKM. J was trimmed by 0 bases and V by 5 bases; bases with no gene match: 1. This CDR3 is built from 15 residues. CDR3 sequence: CASSPGGSGANVLTF. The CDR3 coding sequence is TGTGCCAGCAGTCCAGGGGGCTCTGGGGCCAACGTCCTGACTTTC.

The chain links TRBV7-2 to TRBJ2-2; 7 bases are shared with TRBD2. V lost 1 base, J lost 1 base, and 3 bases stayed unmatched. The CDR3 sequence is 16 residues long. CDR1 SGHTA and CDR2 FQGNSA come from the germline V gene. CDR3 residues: CASSLGLALNTGELFF. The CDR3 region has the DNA TGTGCCAGCAGCTTAGGACTAGCCTTGAACACCGGGGAGCTGTTTTTT.

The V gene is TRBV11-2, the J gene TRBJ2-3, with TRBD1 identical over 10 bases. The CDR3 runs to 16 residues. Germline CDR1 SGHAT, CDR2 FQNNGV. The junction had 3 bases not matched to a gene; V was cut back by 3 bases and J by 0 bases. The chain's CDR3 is CASSFRQGASTDTQYF. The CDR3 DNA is TGTGCCAGCAGCTTTCGACAGGGGGCCAGCACAGATACGCAGTATTTT.

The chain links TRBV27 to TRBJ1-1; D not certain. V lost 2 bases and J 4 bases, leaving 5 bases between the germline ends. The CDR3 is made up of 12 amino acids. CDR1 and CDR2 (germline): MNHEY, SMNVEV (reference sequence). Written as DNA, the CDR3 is TGTGCCAGCAGTTTAACGGGCACTGAAGCTTTCTTT. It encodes CASSLTGTEAFF.

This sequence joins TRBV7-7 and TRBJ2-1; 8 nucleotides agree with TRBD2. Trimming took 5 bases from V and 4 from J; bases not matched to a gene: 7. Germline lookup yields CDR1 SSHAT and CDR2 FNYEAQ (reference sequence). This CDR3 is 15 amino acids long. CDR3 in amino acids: CASSPDSGAYNEQFF. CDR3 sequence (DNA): TGTGCCAGCAGCCCCGATAGCGGGGCTTACAATGAGCAGTTCTTC.

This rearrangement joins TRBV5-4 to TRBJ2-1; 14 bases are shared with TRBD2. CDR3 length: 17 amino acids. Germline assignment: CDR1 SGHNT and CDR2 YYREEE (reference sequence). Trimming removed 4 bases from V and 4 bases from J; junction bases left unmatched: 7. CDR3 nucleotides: TGTGCCAGCAGCCCCGGACTAGCGGGAGGAGGGTACAATGAGCAGTTCTTC. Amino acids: CASSPGLAGGGYNEQFF.

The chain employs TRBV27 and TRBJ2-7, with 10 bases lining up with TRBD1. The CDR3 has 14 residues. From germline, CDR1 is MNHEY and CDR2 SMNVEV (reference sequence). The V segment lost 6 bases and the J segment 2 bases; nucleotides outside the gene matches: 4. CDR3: CASRGTGVAYEQYF. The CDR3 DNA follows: TGTGCCAGCAGGGGGACAGGGGTAGCCTACGAGCAGTACTTC.

CDR3 DNA: TGTGCCAGCAGTTCACAGGGGACCCTTGGAAACACCATATATTTT. This encodes CASSSQGTLGNTIYF. This chain connects TRBV28 to TRBJ1-3; 7 bases map to TRBD1. Germline values: CDR1 MDHEN, CDR2 SYDVKM. There are 15 residues in the CDR3. Trimming cost V 4 bases and J 3 bases; bases outside gene matches: 6. The entire variable domain, with the rest obtained from reference TRBV28 and TRBJ1-3, is as follows: DVKVTQSSRYLVKRTGEKVFLECVQDMDHENMFWYRQDPGLGLRLIYFSYDVKMKEKGDIPEGYSVSREKKERFSLILESASTNQTSMYLCASSSQGTLGNTIYFGEGSWLTVV.

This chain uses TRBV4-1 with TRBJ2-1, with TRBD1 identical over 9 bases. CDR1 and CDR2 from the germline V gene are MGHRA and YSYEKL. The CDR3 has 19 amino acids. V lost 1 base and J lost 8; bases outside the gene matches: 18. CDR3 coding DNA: TGCGCCAGCAGCCAAGTGGGACAGGGTATACGGGGGATAGGCGATGAGCAGTTCTTC. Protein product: CASSQVGQGIRGIGDEQFF.

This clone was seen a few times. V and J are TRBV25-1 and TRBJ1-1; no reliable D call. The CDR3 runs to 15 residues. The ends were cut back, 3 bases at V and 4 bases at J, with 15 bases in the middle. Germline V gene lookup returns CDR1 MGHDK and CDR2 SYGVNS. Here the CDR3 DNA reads TGTGCCAGCAGTGACCCGACCGACTTGGGCACTGAAGCTTTCTTT. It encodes CASSDPTDLGTEAFF.

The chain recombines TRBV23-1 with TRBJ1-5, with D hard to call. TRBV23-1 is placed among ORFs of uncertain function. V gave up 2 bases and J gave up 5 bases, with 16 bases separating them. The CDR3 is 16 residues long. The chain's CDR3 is CASSQAPHDTDQPQHF. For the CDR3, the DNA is TGCGCCAGCAGTCAAGCCCCCCATGATACAGATCAGCCCCAGCATTTT.

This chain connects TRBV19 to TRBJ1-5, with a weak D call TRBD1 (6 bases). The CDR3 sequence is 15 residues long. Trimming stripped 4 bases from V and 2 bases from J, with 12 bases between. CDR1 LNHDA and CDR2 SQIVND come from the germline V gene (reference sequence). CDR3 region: CASSKRDIRNQPQHF. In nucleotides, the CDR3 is TGTGCCAGTAGTAAGAGGGACATACGCAATCAGCCCCAGCATTTT.

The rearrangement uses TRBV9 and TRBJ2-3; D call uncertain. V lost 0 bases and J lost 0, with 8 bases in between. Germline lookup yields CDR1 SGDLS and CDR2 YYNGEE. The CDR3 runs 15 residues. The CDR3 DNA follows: TGTGCCAGCAGCGTAGGGGCAAGCAGCACAGATACGCAGTATTTT. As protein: CASSVGASSTDTQYF.

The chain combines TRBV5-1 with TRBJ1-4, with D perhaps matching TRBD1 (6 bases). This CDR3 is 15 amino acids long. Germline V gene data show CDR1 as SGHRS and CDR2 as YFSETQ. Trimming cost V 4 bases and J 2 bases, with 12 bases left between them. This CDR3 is CASSLQGLTNEKLFF. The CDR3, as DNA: TGCGCCAGCAGCCTGCAGGGGCTGACTAATGAAAAACTGTTTTTT.

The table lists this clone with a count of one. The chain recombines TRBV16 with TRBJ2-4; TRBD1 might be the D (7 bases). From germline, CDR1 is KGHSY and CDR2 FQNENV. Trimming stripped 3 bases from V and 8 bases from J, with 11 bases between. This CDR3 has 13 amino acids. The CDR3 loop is CASSQQGGDIQYF. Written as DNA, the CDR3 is TGTGCCAGCAGCCAGCAGGGGGGCGACATTCAGTACTTC.